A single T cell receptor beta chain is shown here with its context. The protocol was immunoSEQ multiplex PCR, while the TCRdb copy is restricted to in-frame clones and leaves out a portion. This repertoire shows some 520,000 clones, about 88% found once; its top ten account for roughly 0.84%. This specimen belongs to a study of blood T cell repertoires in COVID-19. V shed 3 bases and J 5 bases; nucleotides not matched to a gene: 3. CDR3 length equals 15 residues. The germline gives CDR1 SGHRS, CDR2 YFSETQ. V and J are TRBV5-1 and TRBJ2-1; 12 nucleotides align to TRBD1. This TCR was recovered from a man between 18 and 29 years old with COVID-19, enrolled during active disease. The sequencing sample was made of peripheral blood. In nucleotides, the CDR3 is TGCGCCAGCAGCTGGGACAGGGGGCTTGACAATGAGCAGTTCTTC. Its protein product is CASSWDRGLDNEQFF.